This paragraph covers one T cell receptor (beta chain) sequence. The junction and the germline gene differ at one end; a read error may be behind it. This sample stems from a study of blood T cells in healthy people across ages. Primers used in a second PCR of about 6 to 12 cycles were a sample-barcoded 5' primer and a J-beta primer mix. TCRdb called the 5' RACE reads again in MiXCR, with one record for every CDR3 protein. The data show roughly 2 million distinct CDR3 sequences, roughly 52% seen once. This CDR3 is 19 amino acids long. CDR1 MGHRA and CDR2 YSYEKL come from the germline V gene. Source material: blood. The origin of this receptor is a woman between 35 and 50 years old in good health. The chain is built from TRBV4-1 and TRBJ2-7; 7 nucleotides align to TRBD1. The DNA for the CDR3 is TGCACCAGCAGCCAATTCGCTTACAGGGAAACAGGGGCGTCCTACGAGCAGTACTTC. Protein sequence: CTSSQFAYRETGASYEQYF.